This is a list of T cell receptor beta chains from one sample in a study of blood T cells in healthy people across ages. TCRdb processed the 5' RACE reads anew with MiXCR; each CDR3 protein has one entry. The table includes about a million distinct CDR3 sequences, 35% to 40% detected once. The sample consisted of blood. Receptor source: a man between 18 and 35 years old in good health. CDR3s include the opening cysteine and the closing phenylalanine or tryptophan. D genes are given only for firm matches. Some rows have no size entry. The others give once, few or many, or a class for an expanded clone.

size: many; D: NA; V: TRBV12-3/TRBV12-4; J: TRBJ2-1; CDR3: CASSPFSLSSYNEQFF; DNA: TGTGCCAGCAGCCCTTTCAGCCTTTCCTCCTACAATGAGCAGTTCTTC
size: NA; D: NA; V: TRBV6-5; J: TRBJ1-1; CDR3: CASSYSTGRNTEAFF; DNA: TGTGCCAGCAGTTACTCGACGGGGCGCAACACTGAAGCTTTCTTT
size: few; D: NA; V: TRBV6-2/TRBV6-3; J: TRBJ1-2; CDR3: CASSYRQRGYTF; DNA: TGTGCCAGCAGTTACAGGCAGAGGGGCTACACCTTC
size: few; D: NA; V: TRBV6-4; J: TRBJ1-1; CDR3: CASSEHGGLRDTEAFF; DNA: TGTGCCAGCAGTGAACACGGAGGGCTGAGGGACACTGAAGCTTTCTTT
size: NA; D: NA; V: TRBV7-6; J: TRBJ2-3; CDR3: CASSPGCDTQYF; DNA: TGTGCCAGCAGCCCCGGTTGTGATACGCAGTATTTT
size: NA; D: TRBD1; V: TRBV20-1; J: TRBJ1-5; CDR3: CSTTSGDRGQQPQHF; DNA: TGCAGTACTACCTCAGGGGACAGGGGGCAACAGCCCCAGCATTTT
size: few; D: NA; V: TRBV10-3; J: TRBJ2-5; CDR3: CASSRQSSGEQYF; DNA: TGTGCCTCTTCCCGACAATCTTCGGGGGAGCAGTACTTC
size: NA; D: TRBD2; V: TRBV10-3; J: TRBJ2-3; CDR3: CAIRTSGGADTQYF; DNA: TGTGCCATCAGAACTAGCGGGGGGGCCGATACGCAGTATTTT
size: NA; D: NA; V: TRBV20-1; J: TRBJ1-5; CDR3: CSAMGGQLPWKPQHF; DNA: TGCAGTGCTATGGGGGGGCAACTCCCTTGGAAGCCCCAGCATTTT
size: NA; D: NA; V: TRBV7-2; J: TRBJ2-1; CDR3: CASSLVRLNEQFF; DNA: TGTGCCAGCAGCTTAGTAAGGCTCAATGAGCAGTTCTTC
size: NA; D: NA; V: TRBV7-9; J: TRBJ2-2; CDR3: CAGSPTGSGSGELFF; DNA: TGTGCCGGCAGCCCGACAGGCAGTGGATCCGGGGAGCTGTTTTTT